This T cell receptor (beta chain) was documented in a study of cytomegalovirus exposure and HLA in healthy donors. Findings and limits, study-wide: Altogether, 150 to 200 TCR beta chains were recorded as cytomegalovirus-associated.

With regard to this clone: Its antigen is currently unknown.

PCR primers comprised 60 Vbeta and 13 Jbeta primers. Source study methods: Roughly 80 million unique TCR beta chains, roughly 11 million of them shared, were counted by a later analysis. The repertoire was sequenced with immunoSEQ multiplex PCR; TCRdb's copy has only in-frame clones and lacks some. That table gives V, J and clone size, and the DNA gave D and trimming. In the table there are over 150,000 clones, roughly 76% of which are singletons. Sampled while nominally healthy, donors likely had unrecorded immune exposures. CDR3 size: 15 residues. V lost 3 bases to trimming and J lost 0 bases; unmatched junction nucleotides: 1. The germline V gene encodes CDR1 PRHDT and CDR2 FYEKMQ (reference sequence).

The material sequenced was PBMCs. The rearrangement uses TRBV13 and TRBJ2-1; 8 nucleotides agree with TRBD2. The clonotype originates from a male donor in good health and CMV-seronegative. CDR3 in DNA: TGTGCCAGCAGCTTCGGGGGGGCCTCCTACAATGAGCAGTTCTTC. Its translation is CASSFGGASYNEQFF.